This T cell receptor (beta chain) was captured by sequencing in a study of pediatric ulcerative colitis. Whole-study context: Seven patients showed pancolitis and two showed left-sided colitis.

The CDR3 runs 15 residues. V lost 3 bases to trimming and J lost 3 bases, with 12 bases between them. Germline V gene data show CDR1 as MDHEN and CDR2 as SYDVKM. This clone appeared a single time. Generated by immunoSEQ multiplex PCR, the TCRdb table keeps only in-frame clones and is missing some. This table has tens of thousands of clones, about 78% appearing once. One to two pinch biopsies were taken from the rectum during colonoscopy. V usage is TRBV28 and J usage is TRBJ2-4, with D perhaps matching TRBD2 (6 bases). The receptor was isolated from a girl aged 5 to 17 with moderate ulcerative colitis. Sequenced input: gut tissue. DNA of the CDR3: TGTGCCAGCAGTTTCCCGGGAGTTGGCAAAAACATTCAGTACTTC. As protein: CASSFPGVGKNIQYF. The whole variable domain, remainder taken from reference TRBV28 and TRBJ2-4, is DVKVTQSSRYLVKRTGEKVFLECVQDMDHENMFWYRQDPGLGLRLIYFSYDVKMKEKGDIPEGYSVSREKKERFSLILESASTNQTSMYLCASSFPGVGKNIQYFGAGTRLSVL.